The 12 T cell receptor beta chains presented below share a single source sample, sequenced in a study of regulatory T cells in long-lasting Graves disease. CDR3 regions were amplified by Arm-PCR using iRepertoire HTBI primers to build TCR beta libraries. TCRdb re-called the multiplex PCR reads through MiXCR, storing one row per CDR3 protein. This table holds fewer than 400,000 distinct CDR3 sequences, over 15% found once. Time point of the sample: newly diagnosed GD, antithyroid drugs for less than 3 months. RNA isolated from PBMCs was used to make the TCR library. Sequenced here: peripheral blood mononuclear cells (PBMCs), sampled at new diagnosis, from a patient treated with antithyroid drugs. Receptors originate from a female donor with Graves disease.

The table lists this clonotype with many counts. The gene calls are TRBV5-1 and TRBJ2-7; D is perhaps TRBD1 (5 bases). CDR1 and CDR2 (germline): SGHRS, YFSETQ. The length of the CDR3 is 13 residues. The germline V and J ends were trimmed by 6 bases and 3 bases, with 13 bases remaining between them. This chain's CDR3 is CASTDSPSYEQYF. The DNA for the CDR3 is TGCGCCAGCACCGACAGTCCGAGCTACGAGCAGTACTTC.

Many counts were recorded for this clonotype. CDR3 sequence reads: CASSIDRQSYGYTF. CDR3 sequence (DNA): TGTGCCAGTAGTATAGATCGACAAAGCTATGGCTACACCTTC. The V gene is TRBV19, the J gene TRBJ1-2; unclear D gene. CDR3 length: 14 amino acids. Trimming cost V 0 bases and J 4 bases, with 9 bases left between them. CDR1 is LNHDA, CDR2 SQIVND, per germline (reference sequence). The whole variable domain, remainder taken from reference TRBV19 and TRBJ1-2, is DGGITQSPKYLFRKEGQNVTLSCEQNLNHDAMYWYRQDPGQGLRLIYYSQIVNDFQKGDIAEGYSVSREKKESFPLTVTSAQKNPTAFYLCASSIDRQSYGYTFGSGTRLTVV.

This clonotype was counted ten times or more. This chain joins TRBV6-1 and TRBJ2-3; unclear D gene. Germline V lookup: CDR1 MNHNS, CDR2 SASEGT. V lost 7 bases, J lost 7 bases, and 15 bases lay in between. The CDR3 is 13 amino acids. CDR3 sequence reads: CASIREWPYTQYF. The CDR3 DNA is TGTGCCAGCATAAGAGAGTGGCCCTATACGCAGTATTTT.

This chain connects TRBV7-9 to TRBJ1-4; D call uncertain. This CDR3 contains 19 residues. Trimming took off 1 base at V and 0 bases at J, with 18 bases between the two ends. Germline V gene sequence: CDR1 SEHNR, CDR2 FQNEAQ (reference sequence). The CDR3 DNA reads as TGTGCCAGCAGCTTAGAATTAATGGGTATTCCTGCAACTAATGAAAAACTGTTTTTT. Its protein is CASSLELMGIPATNEKLFF.

This clonotype was found many times. V and J are TRBV27 and TRBJ2-7, with TRBD1 matching over 8 bases. The CDR3 has 14 residues. The germline V gene has CDR1 MNHEY and CDR2 SMNVEV (reference sequence). Trimming cost V 5 bases and J 2 bases; bases outside gene matches: 5. Here the CDR3 reads CASSRTGLPYEQYF. CDR3 bases: TGTGCCAGCAGTCGGACAGGGCTTCCCTACGAGCAGTACTTC.

The chain joins TRBV24-1 to TRBJ2-2; tentatively, D is TRBD2 (5 bases). With 4 bases removed from V and 6 bases from J, the gap between germline ends came to 17 bases. Germline V gene sequence: CDR1 KGHDR, CDR2 SFDVKD. The CDR3 length is 16 residues. CDR3 sequence: CATSELATNKPGELFF. In DNA form, the CDR3 reads TGTGCCACCAGTGAGTTAGCGACAAATAAACCCGGGGAGCTGTTTTTT.

Ten or more counts support this clonotype. The V gene is TRBV7-6, the J gene TRBJ1-5, with D possibly TRBD1 on 6 matching bases. The CDR3 sequence is 13 residues long. Deletions cut 2 bases from V and 5 bases from J, with 7 bases between. CDR1 SGHVS and CDR2 FNYEAQ come from the germline V gene. The CDR3 sequence: CASSLRGDQPQHF. The CDR3 DNA reads as TGTGCCAGCAGCTTAAGGGGGGATCAGCCCCAGCATTTT.

This clonotype occurred many times. The genes are TRBV2 and TRBJ2-1; TRBD2 agrees at 11 bases. This CDR3 spans 16 amino acids. The junction had 6 bases not matched to a gene; V was cut back by 4 bases and J by 4 bases. The germline V gene encodes CDR1 SNHLY and CDR2 FYNNEI. CDR3 amino acids: CASSVTSGRGYNEQFF. The CDR3 DNA reads as TGTGCCAGCAGTGTAACTAGCGGGAGAGGATACAATGAGCAGTTCTTC.

This clonotype was counted many times. The junction does not match germline at one end; this may be a read error. The rearrangement joins TRBV2 to TRBJ1-2; TRBD1 matches 7 bases. Germline V gene sequence: CDR1 SNHLY, CDR2 FYNNEI. This CDR3 region has 14 residues. The CDR3 DNA sequence: TGCGCCAGCAGTGGGGCAGGGGGAAACTATGGCTACACCTTC. It codes for CASSGAGGNYGYTF.

This clonotype was seen many times. The chain has TRBV19 and TRBJ1-4, with TRBD1 matching 7 bases. The CDR3 has 15 residues. The ends lost 1 base at V and 10 bases at J; junction bases unmatched: 9. Germline assignment: CDR1 LNHDA and CDR2 SQIVND (reference sequence). The CDR3 coding sequence is TGTGCCAGTAGTATAGGCCGACAGGGACTCGGAAAACTGTTTTTT. It is translated as CASSIGRQGLGKLFF.

This clonotype was picked up many times. The chain carries TRBV11-1 and TRBJ2-3; D gene uncertain. The CDR3 covers 14 residues. The germline CDR1 and CDR2 sequences are SGHAT and FQDESV (reference sequence). V lost 7 bases and J 1 base, leaving 12 bases between the germline ends. The CDR3 DNA is TGTGCCAGCAACCCACGAGGACGCACAGATACGCAGTATTTT. It yields the protein CASNPRGRTDTQYF.

This clonotype showed up just once. It differs at one base from a far larger clone, so likely a read error. The gene calls are TRBV12-3 or TRBV12-4 and TRBJ2-5; D is unresolved. The CDR3 covers 12 residues. The V end was cut by 6 bases, the J end by 5 bases, with 10 bases between. In DNA, the CDR3 is TGTGCCAGCAGCCCTTTCGAGGAGACCCAGTACTTC. As protein: CASSPFEETQYF.